The 14 T cell receptor beta chains below all came from one sample that was sequenced in a study of a mutant IDH1 vaccine in newly diagnosed glioma. These receptors' targets are unknown. Time point defined: week 47, end of study. In the vaccine, a single dose held 300 ug of the mutant IDH1 20-mer peptide, along with topical imiquimod. The assay was immunoSEQ multiplex PCR, and TCRdb's table has in-frame clones only and misses some. The data hold tens of thousands of clones, with over 75% observed a single time. The sequences come from PBMCs, collected from a glioma patient whose treatment included an IDH1 peptide vaccine. These receptor sequences come from a middle-aged man with glioma.

The J gene is TRBJ2-3, the V gene TRBV10-3, with TRBD1 identical over 8 bases. With 1 base clipped from V and 5 bases from J, the junction kept 5 bases outside the gene matches. CDR3 length: 15 amino acids. Looked up from germline, CDR1 is ENHRY and CDR2 is SYGVKD. CDR3 sequence (DNA): TGTGCCATCAGTGAGTTTGGACAGGGTGGAGATACGCAGTATTTT. Protein: CAISEFGQGGDTQYF.

The V call is TRBV27, the J call TRBJ1-2; no clear D. V was shortened by 6 bases and J by 2 bases, with 19 bases between the two germline ends. Germline V gene sequence: CDR1 MNHEY, CDR2 SMNVEV (reference sequence). This CDR3 has 16 amino acids. CDR3 region: CASRPVGSGLNYGYTF. The CDR3 bases are TGTGCCAGCAGACCCGTCGGTTCAGGCCTCAACTATGGCTACACCTTC.

There are a few counts of this clone. The CDR3 DNA is TGTGCCTGGAGTGACGGCTATACCCTTTCCAATCAGCCCCAGCATTTT. This sequence encodes CAWSDGYTLSNQPQHF. The chain links TRBV30 to TRBJ1-5; D gene uncertain. In germline, CDR1 is GTSNPN, CDR2 SVGIG (reference sequence). The CDR3 is 16 residues long. V was pared by 1 base and J by 3 bases, with 16 bases between. Using reference TRBV30 and TRBJ1-5 for the parts outside the CDR3, the full variable domain is SQTIHQWPATLVQPVGSPLSLECTVEGTSNPNLYWYRQAAGRGLQLLFYSVGIGQISSEVPQNLSASRPQDRQFILSSKKLLLSDSGFYLCAWSDGYTLSNQPQHFGDGTRLSIL.

V usage is TRBV5-5 and J usage is TRBJ2-3, with 7 bases aligning to TRBD2. The germline CDR1 and CDR2 sequences are SGHKS and YYEKEE (reference sequence). This CDR3 contains 18 residues. J was trimmed by 1 base and V by 4 bases; bases with no gene match: 15. CDR3 residues: CASSPTLKAGTGTDTQYF. The CDR3 region has the DNA TGTGCCAGCAGCCCGACCCTGAAAGCGGGGACCGGCACAGATACGCAGTATTTT.

DNA for the CDR3: TGTGCCAGCAGTTACTTCTCGGAACAGGGCACTGAAGCTTTCTTT. This sequence encodes CASSYFSEQGTEAFF. The chain couples TRBV6-6 to TRBJ1-1, with D possibly TRBD1 on 6 matching bases. Germline assignment: CDR1 MNHNY and CDR2 SVGAGI (reference sequence). Trimming took 1 base from V and 4 from J, leaving 13 bases between them. The CDR3 is made up of 15 amino acids.

V gene TRBV14 combines with J gene TRBJ2-1; the match to TRBD2 covers 9 bases. CDR1 is SGHDN, CDR2 FVKESK, per germline. The CDR3 loop spans 15 amino acids. The V segment lost 3 bases and the J segment 3 bases; nucleotides outside the gene matches: 3. CDR3 protein: CASSQTSGSYNEQFF. The DNA of the CDR3 is TGTGCCAGCAGCCAGACTAGCGGAAGCTACAATGAGCAGTTCTTC.

Here the CDR3 reads CASSVGVRGRGETQYF. As DNA, the CDR3 is TGTGCCAGCAGCGTCGGTGTACGAGGGAGGGGAGAGACCCAGTACTTC. This sequence joins TRBV9 and TRBJ2-5, with 7 bases matching TRBD2. Germline trimming cut 2 bases from V and 4 bases from J; bases unmatched to any gene: 11. There are 16 residues in the CDR3. The germline gives CDR1 SGDLS, CDR2 YYNGEE.

This chain joins TRBV6-5 and TRBJ2-3, with 14 positions matching TRBD2. V gave up 5 bases and J gave up 5 bases; unmatched junction bases: 3. CDR3 length: 15 amino acids. CDR1 MNHEY and CDR2 SVGAGI come from the germline V gene. The CDR3 nucleotides read TGTGCCAGCAGTCCCGGACTAGCGGGAGGAGATACGCAGTATTTT. Its protein product is CASSPGLAGGDTQYF.

This clone was observed once. The chain uses TRBV29-1 and TRBJ1-2; a weak D match, TRBD1 (5 bases). CDR1 is SQVTM and CDR2 is ANQGSEA in the germline V gene. Between the trimmed V and J ends, which lost 3 bases and 5 bases, there was a span of 10 bases. This CDR3 comprises 12 residues. The CDR3 loop reads CSVDPGVYGYTF. The CDR3 coding sequence is TGCAGCGTTGACCCGGGGGTATATGGCTACACCTTC.

Relative to its sample, this clone is medium-sized (0.01 to 0.1%). The rearrangement joins TRBV11-2 to TRBJ1-2; D might be TRBD1 (5 bases). Trimming took off 7 bases at V and 2 bases at J, with 14 bases between the two ends. The CDR3 contains 14 residues. The germline gives CDR1 SGHAT, CDR2 FQNNGV. The CDR3 DNA reads TGTGCCAGCACCCCTGCGGGACGGAACTATGGCTACACCTTC. It yields the protein CASTPAGRNYGYTF.

The rearrangement uses TRBV25-1 and TRBJ2-2; D is perhaps TRBD1 or TRBD2 (5 bases each). The CDR3 length is 14 residues. Germline values: CDR1 MGHDK, CDR2 SYGVNS. The germline V and J ends were trimmed by 1 base and 3 bases, with 6 bases remaining between them. CDR3 amino acids: CASSELGHTGELFF. The CDR3 DNA sequence: TGTGCCAGCAGTGAATTGGGACACACCGGGGAGCTGTTTTTT.

The CDR3 DNA sequence: TGTGCCACCAGCAGACCCCCGCCGCAGGGGAGGTTGTATGGCTACACCTTC. This codes for CATSRPPPQGRLYGYTF. The chain recombines TRBV15 with TRBJ1-2, with D tentatively TRBD1 (6 bases). There are 17 residues in the CDR3. V was shortened by 2 bases and J by 5 bases, with 21 bases between the two germline ends. Germline V CDR1 and CDR2: LNHNV, YYDKDF (reference sequence). The full variable domain, with the rest looked up from reference TRBV15 and TRBJ1-2, is DAMVIQNPRYQVTQFGKPVTLSCSQTLNHNVMYWYQQKSSQAPKLLFHYYDKDFNNEADTPDNFQSRRPNTSFCFLDIRSPGLGDTAMYLCATSRPPPQGRLYGYTFGSGTRLTVV.

V usage is TRBV5-6 and J usage is TRBJ2-1, with 7 bases aligning to TRBD2. The V segment lost 4 bases and the J segment 0 bases; nucleotides outside the gene matches: 4. Germline V gene data show CDR1 as SGHDT and CDR2 as YYEEEE. CDR3 length: 15 amino acids. DNA for the CDR3: TGTGCCAGCAGCGGCACTAGCGACTCCTACAATGAGCAGTTCTTC. It specifies CASSGTSDSYNEQFF.

J is TRBJ2-7 and V is TRBV7-9; 9 bases map to TRBD1. This CDR3 region has 14 residues. Germline CDR1 reads SEHNR; CDR2 reads FQNEAQ (reference sequence). The ends lost 4 bases at V and 4 bases at J; junction bases unmatched: 5. The CDR3 DNA is TGTGCCAGCAGCTCACAGGGGGCTGGGTACGAGCAGTACTTC. Translating gives CASSSQGAGYEQYF.